The 26 T cell receptor beta chains given below trace back to one sample, sequenced in a study of CD8+ T cells in alopecia areata. Stated treatment: oral pan-JAK inhibitor, 5-10 mg twice daily. Investigators isolated RNA and reverse transcribed it into cDNA to act as the sequencing template. The assay was immunoSEQ multiplex PCR, and TCRdb's table has in-frame clones only and misses some. The table shows some 200,000 clones, with about 60% occurring only once. The material was CD8+ T cells sorted from blood, obtained at week 24, from a patient treated with tofacitinib. These receptors were obtained from a human donor with alopecia areata.

V and J are TRBV9 and TRBJ1-3; TRBD1 matches at 9 bases. Trimming at V came to 4 bases and at J to 5 bases, leaving 7 bases not matched to a gene. CDR1 SGDLS and CDR2 YYNGEE come from the germline V gene. CDR3 length equals 15 residues. CDR3 sequence reads: CASSPPGQGRNTIYF. CDR3 bases: TGTGCCAGCAGCCCACCGGGACAGGGTCGAAACACCATATATTTT. The full variable domain, its missing parts supplied by reference TRBV9 and TRBJ1-3, is DSGVTQTPKHLITATGQRVTLRCSPRSGDLSVYWYQQSLDQGLQFLIQYYNGEERAKGNILERFSAQQFPDLHSELNLSSLELGDSALYFCASSPPGQGRNTIYFGEGSWLTVV.

The gene calls are TRBV27 and TRBJ2-1, with TRBD1 identical over 7 bases. Germline V CDR1 and CDR2: MNHEY, SMNVEV (reference sequence). This CDR3 spans 16 amino acids. V shed 5 bases, J shed 6 bases, and the junction held 13 bases outside the gene matches. Here the CDR3 DNA reads TGTGCCAGCAGTCAGACCCTACGTTACAGGGGCAATGAGCAGTTCTTC. It translates to CASSQTLRYRGNEQFF.

In nucleotides, the CDR3 is TGCAGCGTTCCCCTAAATTGGGATGGCTACACCTTC. It codes for CSVPLNWDGYTF. The chain combines TRBV29-1 with TRBJ1-2; D remains ambiguous. The V end lost 5 bases, the J end lost 6 bases, and 13 bases lay between the germline ends. The CDR3 length is 12 residues. Germline values: CDR1 SQVTM, CDR2 ANQGSEA. Together with reference TRBV29-1 and TRBJ1-2, the CDR3 gives the full variable domain: SAVISQKPSRDICQRGTSLTIQCQVDSQVTMMFWYRQQPGQSLTLIATANQGSEATYESGFVIDKFPISRPNLTFSTLTVSNMSPEDSSIYLCSVPLNWDGYTFGSGTRLTVV.

The V call is TRBV6-6, the J call TRBJ1-5; D unresolved. The CDR3 spans 13 residues. CDR1 and CDR2 (germline): MNHNY, SVGAGI (reference sequence). With 5 bases removed from V and 1 base from J, the gap between germline ends came to 6 bases. CDR3 amino acids: CASSDGSNQPQHF. CDR3 in DNA: TGTGCCAGCAGTGACGGGAGCAATCAGCCCCAGCATTTT.

A single count supports this clone. The rearrangement links TRBV5-6 to TRBJ2-7; 10 nucleotides align to TRBD1. Germline trimming cut 3 bases from V and 2 bases from J; bases unmatched to any gene: 2. The germline V gene has CDR1 SGHDT and CDR2 YYEEEE. The CDR3 contains 14 residues. CDR3 nucleotides: TGTGCCAGCAGCTCCGGGACAGGGGCCTACGAGCAGTACTTC. This translates into CASSSGTGAYEQYF.

J is TRBJ2-1 and V is TRBV6-6; possibly TRBD1 for D (5 bases). Per the germline V gene, CDR1 is MNHNY and CDR2 is SVGAGI (reference sequence). The CDR3 covers 13 residues. With 6 bases removed from V and 2 bases from J, the gap between germline ends came to 8 bases. The CDR3: CASSDRTYNEQFF. The CDR3 coding sequence is TGTGCCAGCAGCGACAGAACCTACAATGAGCAGTTCTTC.

The chain carries TRBV5-1 and TRBJ1-1; D unresolved. With 1 base removed from V and 1 base from J, the gap between germline ends came to 5 bases. CDR3 length: 13 residues. Germline values: CDR1 SGHRS, CDR2 YFSETQ. The CDR3 reads CASSLWRNTEAFF. DNA for the CDR3: TGCGCCAGCAGCTTGTGGAGGAACACTGAAGCTTTCTTT.

This chain joins TRBV21-1 and TRBJ1-5. TRBV21-1 is tagged as a pseudogene. The CDR3 loop spans 17 amino acids. The CDR3 protein is CASSVFILHWHHQPQHF. The CDR3 nucleotides read TGTGCCAGCAGTGTTTTTATACTACATTGGCATCATCAGCCCCAGCATTTT.

The V and J genes are TRBV4-1 and TRBJ1-2; maybe TRBD1 (6 bases). This CDR3 has 17 amino acids. Germline CDR1 is MGHRA and CDR2 is YSYEKL. V dropped 1 base and J dropped 5 bases, with 20 bases sitting between them. The CDR3 spells CASSQGVRAGEQYGYTF. CDR3 bases: TGCGCCAGCAGCCAAGGGGTGAGGGCAGGGGAGCAATATGGCTACACCTTC.

This clone was detected only a few times. The rearrangement joins TRBV29-1 to TRBJ1-1; 8 bases are shared with TRBD1. The CDR3 is made up of 13 amino acids. The V and J ends lost 4 bases and 3 bases, in that order; junction bases with no gene match: 4. Per germline, CDR1 SQVTM and CDR2 ANQGSEA. In DNA, the CDR3 is TGCAGCGTTGCGACAGGGGTTTACACTGAAGCTTTCTTT. It encodes CSVATGVYTEAFF.

The genes are TRBV30 and TRBJ2-3, with D unclear. CDR1 is GTSNPN, CDR2 SVGIG, per germline (reference sequence). The CDR3 sequence is 11 residues long. V lost 4 bases to trimming and J lost 4 bases, with 6 bases between them. The CDR3 bases are TGTGCCTGGATAGTAGCAGATACGCAGTATTTT. Residues: CAWIVADTQYF. The variable domain in full, completed from reference TRBV30 and TRBJ2-3, reads SQTIHQWPATLVQPVGSPLSLECTVEGTSNPNLYWYRQAAGRGLQLLFYSVGIGQISSEVPQNLSASRPQDRQFILSSKKLLLSDSGFYLCAWIVADTQYFGPGTRLTVL.

The chain couples TRBV18 to TRBJ1-2, with TRBD1 as a possible D gene (5 bases). CDR3 length equals 14 residues. In germline, CDR1 is KGHSH, CDR2 LQKENI. Trimming took off 3 bases at V and 6 bases at J, with 14 bases between the two ends. The CDR3 nucleotides read TGTGCCAGCTCACCGCTTGGGGGATTCGATGGCTACACCTTC. Residues: CASSPLGGFDGYTF.

The count of this clone is one. V gene TRBV7-9 combines with J gene TRBJ2-2; D is possibly TRBD1 (6 bases). The CDR3 sequence is 16 residues long. The V gene lost 7 bases and the J gene lost 0 bases, with 15 bases spanning the gap. Germline V lookup: CDR1 SEHNR, CDR2 FQNEAQ (reference sequence). The CDR3 protein is CASTPFGTTNTGELFF. The CDR3 region has the DNA TGTGCCAGCACCCCATTCGGGACAACGAACACCGGGGAGCTGTTTTTT.

This chain connects TRBV9 to TRBJ2-5; TRBD1 matches 7 bases. V dropped 4 bases and J dropped 5; count of bases not matched to a gene: 11. The CDR3 is made up of 15 amino acids. The germline CDR1 and CDR2 sequences are SGDLS and YYNGEE. CDR3: CASSPGAGGVETQYF. CDR3 in DNA: TGTGCCAGCAGCCCTGGGGCAGGGGGAGTGGAGACCCAGTACTTC.

CDR3 nucleotides: TGCGCCAGCAGCCAAGTCCGCAGTTACTATGGCTACACCTTC. Its translation: CASSQVRSYYGYTF. The chain is built from TRBV4-1 and TRBJ1-2; no clear D. The CDR3 loop spans 14 amino acids. Trimming left V 1 base short and J 3 bases short, with 9 bases between. Per the germline V gene, CDR1 is MGHRA and CDR2 is YSYEKL.

This clone was picked up a small number of times. CDR3 sequence (DNA): TGTGCCAGCAGCTCAGGCCTGACAGGGGGGAGGGCCGGGGAGCTGTTTTTT. Amino acids: CASSSGLTGGRAGELFF. The V call is TRBV7-8, the J call TRBJ2-2, with TRBD1 identical over 9 bases. The CDR3 extends over 17 amino acids. Germline trimming cut 4 bases from V and 6 bases from J; bases unmatched to any gene: 12. Per the germline V gene, CDR1 is SGHVS and CDR2 is FQNEAQ.

This clone was observed a few times. CDR3 nucleotide sequence: TGCAGCGTTGAACGACAGAAGGAACGGGGCTATGGCTACACCTTC. Translating gives CSVERQKERGYGYTF. This chain links TRBV29-1 with TRBJ1-2; D might be TRBD1 (5 bases). The CDR3 spans 15 residues. Germline CDR1 is SQVTM and CDR2 is ANQGSEA. Trimming pared 2 bases from V and 4 bases from J, leaving 17 bases between.

Only one count was recorded for this clone. The chain combines TRBV30 with TRBJ2-3, with D maybe TRBD2 (6 bases). The V and J ends lost 2 bases and 2 bases respectively, with 11 bases between them. Looked up from germline, CDR1 is GTSNPN and CDR2 is SVGIG (reference sequence). CDR3 length: 14 amino acids. In DNA form, the CDR3 reads TGTGCCTGGAGTAGGTTAGCGGCCACAGATACGCAGTATTTT. As protein: CAWSRLAATDTQYF.

This chain links TRBV2 with TRBJ1-1; unclear D gene. The CDR3 spans 14 residues. V lost 4 bases to trimming and J lost 0 bases, with 9 bases between them. The germline V gene has CDR1 SNHLY and CDR2 FYNNEI. The CDR3 sequence: CASSVSDMNTEAFF. CDR3 sequence (DNA): TGTGCCAGCAGTGTGAGCGATATGAACACTGAAGCTTTCTTT.

This clone occurred a few times. The CDR3 spells CASSLGLASDTQYF. Here the CDR3 DNA reads TGTGCCAGCAGCTTAGGGCTTGCATCCGATACGCAGTATTTT. The chain has TRBV11-2 and TRBJ2-3; no firm D call. CDR3 length: 14 amino acids. The germline V and J ends were trimmed by 1 base and 6 bases, with 11 bases remaining between them. Germline V gene sequence: CDR1 SGHAT, CDR2 FQNNGV.

This chain links TRBV5-6 with TRBJ2-2; D is perhaps TRBD1 (6 bases). Germline-derived CDR1 and CDR2 are SGHDT and YYEEEE. The CDR3 contains 15 residues. V lost 2 bases, J lost 5 bases, and 13 bases lay in between. CDR3 nucleotides: TGTGCCAGCAGCTTCGGATTAGGGGGAACCGGGGAGCTGTTTTTT. It codes for CASSFGLGGTGELFF.

This chain connects TRBV7-6 to TRBJ1-1; D possibly corresponds to TRBD1 (6 bases). Germline CDR1 is SGHVS and CDR2 is FNYEAQ. The CDR3 totals 14 residues. The V end lost 6 bases, the J end lost 0 bases, and 11 bases lay between the germline ends. The chain's CDR3 is CASSAGGMNTEAFF. The CDR3 DNA is TGTGCCAGCAGTGCGGGGGGCATGAACACTGAAGCTTTCTTT.

The V gene is TRBV29-1, the J gene TRBJ1-1, with TRBD1 identical over 7 bases. In germline, CDR1 is SQVTM, CDR2 ANQGSEA. The CDR3 consists of 13 residues. V was clipped by 4 bases and J by 3 bases; unmatched bases: 5. The CDR3 nucleotides read TGCAGCGTTGTACCCAGGGGGGACACTGAAGCTTTCTTT. This gives the protein CSVVPRGDTEAFF.

A few counts support this clone. The rearrangement uses TRBV5-1 and TRBJ2-3; D gene ambiguous. The CDR3 runs 15 residues. Germline loops: CDR1 SGHRS, CDR2 YFSETQ. V lost 6 bases to trimming and J lost 2 bases, with 16 bases between them. The CDR3 sequence: CASTSPSADTDTQYF. The CDR3 DNA reads as TGCGCCAGCACCTCCCCCAGCGCCGACACAGATACGCAGTATTTT.

The V gene is TRBV7-2, the J gene TRBJ2-1, with a tentative D call TRBD2 (5 bases). V was clipped by 5 bases and J by 0 bases, with 14 bases between them. CDR1 is SGHTA and CDR2 is FQGNSA in the germline V gene. This CDR3 is built from 16 residues. The CDR3, as DNA: TGTGCCAGCAGCCCTACCGTACGGGGCTCCTACAATGAGCAGTTCTTC. Translation gives CASSPTVRGSYNEQFF.

The chain joins TRBV5-1 to TRBJ1-2, with D uncertain. Trimming took off 0 bases at V and 7 bases at J, with 4 bases between the two ends. CDR1 is SGHRS and CDR2 is YFSETQ in the germline V gene. This CDR3 is built from 11 residues. The CDR3 bases are TGCGCCAGCAGCTTGGGTATTGGCTACACCTTC. This translates into CASSLGIGYTF. The complete variable domain, with remaining parts taken from reference TRBV5-1 and TRBJ1-2, reads KAGVTQTPRYLIKTRGQQVTLSCSPISGHRSVSWYQQTPGQGLQFLFEYFSETQRNKGNFPGRFSGRQFSNSRSEMNVSTLELGDSALYLCASSLGIGYTFGSGTRLTVV.